This TCR beta chain was obtained from a study of blood T cell repertoires in COVID-19. The assay was immunoSEQ multiplex PCR, and TCRdb's table has in-frame clones only and misses some. The data show about 90,000 clones, about 82% seen once. The CDR3 totals 14 residues. Trimming cost V 6 bases and J 2 bases, with 14 bases left between them. Per germline, CDR1 MNHEY and CDR2 SMNVEV (reference sequence). The receptor comes from a man between 50 and 59 years old with acute or convalescent COVID-19. J is TRBJ2-7 and V is TRBV27, with a weak D call TRBD2 (6 bases). The specimen sequenced was peripheral blood. CDR3 region: CASSPLGGTYEQYF. CDR3 coding DNA: TGTGCCAGCAGCCCCCTCGGCGGGACCTACGAGCAGTACTTC.